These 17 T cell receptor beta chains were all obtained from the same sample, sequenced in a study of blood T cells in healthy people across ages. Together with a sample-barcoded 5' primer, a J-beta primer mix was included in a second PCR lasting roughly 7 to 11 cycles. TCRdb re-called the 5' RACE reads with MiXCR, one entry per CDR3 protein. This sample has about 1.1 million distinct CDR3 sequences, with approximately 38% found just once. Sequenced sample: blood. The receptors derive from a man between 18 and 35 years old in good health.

CDR3 in amino acids: CASSALVMATEAFF. For the CDR3, the DNA is TGTGCCAGCAGCGCACTAGTGATGGCCACTGAAGCTTTCTTT. This chain links TRBV7-9 with TRBJ1-1; D gene ambiguous. The V gene's germline CDR1 is SEHNR and CDR2 FQNEAQ (reference sequence). Between the trimmed V and J ends, which lost 5 bases and 4 bases, there was a span of 14 bases. There are 14 residues in the CDR3.

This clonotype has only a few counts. Written as DNA, the CDR3 is TGTGCCAGCAGCGAAGGTAGTTGGGCCAAAAACATTCAGTACTTC. It translates to CASSEGSWAKNIQYF. The chain has TRBV7-2 and TRBJ2-4; D gene unclear. V gave up 5 bases and J gave up 1 base, with 12 bases separating them. CDR1 is SGHTA, CDR2 FQGNSA, per germline. The CDR3 loop spans 15 amino acids.

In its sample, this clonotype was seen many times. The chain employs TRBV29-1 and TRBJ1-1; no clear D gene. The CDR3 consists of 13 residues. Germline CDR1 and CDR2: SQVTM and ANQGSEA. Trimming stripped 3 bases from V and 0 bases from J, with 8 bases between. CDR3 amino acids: CSVEGRMNTEAFF. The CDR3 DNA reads TGCAGCGTTGAGGGTCGGATGAACACTGAAGCTTTCTTT.

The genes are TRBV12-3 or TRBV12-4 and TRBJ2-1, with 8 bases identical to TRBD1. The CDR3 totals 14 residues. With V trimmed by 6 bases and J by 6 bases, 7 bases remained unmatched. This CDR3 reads CASSRTGTFNEQFF. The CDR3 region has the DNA TGTGCCAGCAGCCGGACAGGGACCTTCAATGAGCAGTTCTTC.

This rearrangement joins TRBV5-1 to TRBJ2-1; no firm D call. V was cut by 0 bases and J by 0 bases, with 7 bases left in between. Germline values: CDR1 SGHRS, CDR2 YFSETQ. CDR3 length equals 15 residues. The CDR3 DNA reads TGCGCCAGCAGCTTGGACATCTACTCCTACAATGAGCAGTTCTTC. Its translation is CASSLDIYSYNEQFF.

In nucleotides, the CDR3 is TGTGCCAGCAGTGCTCAGGGGAACACCGGGGAGCTGTTTTTT. Translating gives CASSAQGNTGELFF. The chain employs TRBV7-3 and TRBJ2-2, with D possibly TRBD1 on 5 matching bases. CDR1 and CDR2 (germline): SGHTA, FQGTGA. This CDR3 is built from 14 residues. Trimming removed 6 bases from V and 1 base from J, with 9 bases in between. Combining the CDR3 with reference TRBV7-3 and TRBJ2-2 gives the whole variable domain GAGVSQTPSNKVTEKGKYVELRCDPISGHTALYWYRQSLGQGPEFLIYFQGTGAADDSGLPNDRFFAVRPEGSVSTLKIQRTERGDSAVYLCASSAQGNTGELFFGEGSRLTVL.

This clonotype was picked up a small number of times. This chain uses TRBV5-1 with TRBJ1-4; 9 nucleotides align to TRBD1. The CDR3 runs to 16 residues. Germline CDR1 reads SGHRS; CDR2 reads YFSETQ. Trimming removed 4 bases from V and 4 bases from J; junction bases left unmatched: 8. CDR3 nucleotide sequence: TGCGCCAGCAGCCCCCAGCCGGACAGGGGTAATGAAAAACTGTTTTTT. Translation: CASSPQPDRGNEKLFF.

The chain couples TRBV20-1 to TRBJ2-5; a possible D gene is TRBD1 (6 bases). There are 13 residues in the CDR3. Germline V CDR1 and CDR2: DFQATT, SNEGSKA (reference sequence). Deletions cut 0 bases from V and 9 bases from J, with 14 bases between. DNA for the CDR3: TGCAGTGCTAGAGAGCACACGGCAGGGGCCCAGTACTTC. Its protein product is CSAREHTAGAQYF.

The CDR3 loop is CASRANRGARDEKLFF. In DNA, the CDR3 is TGTGCCAGCAGAGCTAACAGGGGCGCCCGAGATGAAAAACTGTTTTTT. The rearrangement joins TRBV6-1 to TRBJ1-4, with 7 positions matching TRBD1. The germline V gene has CDR1 MNHNS and CDR2 SASEGT. This CDR3 spans 16 amino acids. With 6 bases clipped from V and 6 bases from J, the junction kept 13 bases outside the gene matches.

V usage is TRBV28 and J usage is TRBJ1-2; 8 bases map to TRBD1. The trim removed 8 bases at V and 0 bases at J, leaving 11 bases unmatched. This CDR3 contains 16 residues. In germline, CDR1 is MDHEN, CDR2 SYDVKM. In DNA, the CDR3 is TGTGCCAGCGGTCAAACAGGGGGAGAAGCTAACTATGGCTACACCTTC. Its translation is CASGQTGGEANYGYTF.

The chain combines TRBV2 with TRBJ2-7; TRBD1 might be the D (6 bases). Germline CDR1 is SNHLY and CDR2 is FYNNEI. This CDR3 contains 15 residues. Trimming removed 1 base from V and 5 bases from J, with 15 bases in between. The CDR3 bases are TGTGCCAGCAGTGAAGTTTATGGGACAACCCACGAGCAGTACTTC. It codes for CASSEVYGTTHEQYF.

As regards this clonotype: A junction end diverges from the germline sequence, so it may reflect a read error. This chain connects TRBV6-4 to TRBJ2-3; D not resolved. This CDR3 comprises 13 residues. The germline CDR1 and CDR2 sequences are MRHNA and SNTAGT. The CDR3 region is CAGSPQGTDTQYF. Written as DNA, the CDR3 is TGTGCCGGCAGCCCCCAGGGCACAGATACGCAGTATTTT.

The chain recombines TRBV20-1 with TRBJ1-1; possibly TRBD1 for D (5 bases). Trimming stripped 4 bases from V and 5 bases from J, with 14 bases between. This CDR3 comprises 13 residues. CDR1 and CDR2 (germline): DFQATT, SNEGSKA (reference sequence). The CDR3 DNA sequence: TGCAGTGCTAATGGGGGGTGGAGTACTGAAGCTTTCTTT. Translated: CSANGGWSTEAFF.

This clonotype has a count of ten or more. CDR3 sequence: CAIGTASNYGYTF. CDR3 bases: TGTGCCATCGGGACAGCTTCTAACTATGGCTACACCTTC. This chain connects TRBV10-3 to TRBJ1-2; 7 bases are a match to TRBD1. Losses at the gene ends were 8 bases for V and 0 bases for J; bases not matched to a gene: 3. The CDR3 runs to 13 residues. In germline, CDR1 is ENHRY, CDR2 SYGVKD.

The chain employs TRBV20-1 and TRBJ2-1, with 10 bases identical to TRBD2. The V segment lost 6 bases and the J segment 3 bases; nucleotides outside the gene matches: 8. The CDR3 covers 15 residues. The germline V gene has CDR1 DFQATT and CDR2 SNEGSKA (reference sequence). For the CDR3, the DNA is TGCAGTGCCCAATCGGCTAGCGGGGGCTACAATGAGCAGTTCTTC. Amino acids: CSAQSASGGYNEQFF.

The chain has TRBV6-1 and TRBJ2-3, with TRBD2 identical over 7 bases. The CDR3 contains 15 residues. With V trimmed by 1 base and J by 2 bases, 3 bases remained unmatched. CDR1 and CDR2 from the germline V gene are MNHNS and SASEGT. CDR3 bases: TGTGCCAGCAGTGAAGGGGGACTACTCACAGATACGCAGTATTTT. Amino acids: CASSEGGLLTDTQYF.

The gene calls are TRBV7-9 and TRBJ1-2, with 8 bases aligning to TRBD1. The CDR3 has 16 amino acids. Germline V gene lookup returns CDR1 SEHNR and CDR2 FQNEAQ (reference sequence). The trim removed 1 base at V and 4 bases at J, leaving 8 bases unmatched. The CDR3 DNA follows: TGTGCCAGCAGCTTAGAGTTCAGGGGGCGAAGCTATGGCTACACCTTC. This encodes CASSLEFRGRSYGYTF.